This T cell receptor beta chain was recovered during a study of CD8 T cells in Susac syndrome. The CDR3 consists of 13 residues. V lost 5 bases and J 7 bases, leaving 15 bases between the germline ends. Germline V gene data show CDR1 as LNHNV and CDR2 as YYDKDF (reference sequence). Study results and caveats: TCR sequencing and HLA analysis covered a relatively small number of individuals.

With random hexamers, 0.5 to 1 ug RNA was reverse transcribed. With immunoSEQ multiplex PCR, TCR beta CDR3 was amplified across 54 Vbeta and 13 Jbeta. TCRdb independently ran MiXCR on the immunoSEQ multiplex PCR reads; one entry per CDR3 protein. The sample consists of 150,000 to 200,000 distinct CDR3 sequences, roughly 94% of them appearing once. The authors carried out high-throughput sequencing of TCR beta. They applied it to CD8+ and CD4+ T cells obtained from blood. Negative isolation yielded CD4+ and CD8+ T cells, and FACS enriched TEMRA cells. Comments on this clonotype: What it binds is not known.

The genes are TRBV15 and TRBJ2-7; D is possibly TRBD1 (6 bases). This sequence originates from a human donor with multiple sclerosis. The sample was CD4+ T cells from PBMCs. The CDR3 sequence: CATSGVTGLEQYF. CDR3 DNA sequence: TGTGCCACCAGCGGAGTTACAGGGTTGGAGCAGTACTTC. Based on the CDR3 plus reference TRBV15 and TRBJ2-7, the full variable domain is DAMVIQNPRYQVTQFGKPVTLSCSQTLNHNVMYWYQQKSSQAPKLLFHYYDKDFNNEADTPDNFQSRRPNTSFCFLDIRSPGLGDTAMYLCATSGVTGLEQYFGPGTRLTVT.